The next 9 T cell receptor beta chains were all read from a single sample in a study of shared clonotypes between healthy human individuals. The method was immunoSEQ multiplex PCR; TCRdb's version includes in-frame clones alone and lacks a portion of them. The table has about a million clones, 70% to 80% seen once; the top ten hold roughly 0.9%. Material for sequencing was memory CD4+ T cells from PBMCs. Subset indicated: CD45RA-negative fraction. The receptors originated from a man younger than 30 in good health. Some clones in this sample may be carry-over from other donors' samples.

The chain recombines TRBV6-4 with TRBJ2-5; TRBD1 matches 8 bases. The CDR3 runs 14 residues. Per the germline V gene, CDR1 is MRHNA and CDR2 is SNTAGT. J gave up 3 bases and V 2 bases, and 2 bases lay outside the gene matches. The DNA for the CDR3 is TGTGCCAGCAGTGACCCGACAGGGGAAGAGACCCAGTACTTC. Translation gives CASSDPTGEETQYF.

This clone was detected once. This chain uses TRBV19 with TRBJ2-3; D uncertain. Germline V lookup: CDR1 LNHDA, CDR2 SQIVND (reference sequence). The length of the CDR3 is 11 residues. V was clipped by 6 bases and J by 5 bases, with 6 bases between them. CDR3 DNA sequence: TGTGCCAGTAGCCTGGGAGATACGCAGTATTTT. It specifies CASSLGDTQYF.

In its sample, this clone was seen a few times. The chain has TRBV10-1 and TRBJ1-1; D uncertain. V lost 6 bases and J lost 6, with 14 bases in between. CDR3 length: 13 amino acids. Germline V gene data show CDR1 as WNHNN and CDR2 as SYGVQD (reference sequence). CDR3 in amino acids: CASSNLRSAEAFF. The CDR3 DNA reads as TGCGCCAGCAGCAATCTACGAAGCGCTGAAGCTTTCTTT.

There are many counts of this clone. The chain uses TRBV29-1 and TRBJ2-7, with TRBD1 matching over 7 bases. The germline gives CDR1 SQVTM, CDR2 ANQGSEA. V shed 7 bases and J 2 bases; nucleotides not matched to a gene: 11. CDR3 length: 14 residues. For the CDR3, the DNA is TGCAGCGCATGGGTTTCTGGGACAGCCTACGAGCAGTACTTC. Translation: CSAWVSGTAYEQYF.

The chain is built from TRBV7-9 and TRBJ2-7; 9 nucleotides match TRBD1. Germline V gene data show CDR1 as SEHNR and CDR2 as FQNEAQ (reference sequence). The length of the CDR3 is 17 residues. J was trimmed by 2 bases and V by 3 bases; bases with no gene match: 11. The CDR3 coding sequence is TGTGCCAGCAGCTTGCCCACGGGGACAGGGCTTACCTACGAGCAGTACTTC. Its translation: CASSLPTGTGLTYEQYF. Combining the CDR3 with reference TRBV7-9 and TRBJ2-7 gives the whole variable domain DTGVSQNPRHKITKRGQNVTFRCDPISEHNRLYWYRQTLGQGPEFLTYFQNEAQLEKSRLLSDRFSAERPKGSFSTLEIQRTEQGDSAMYLCASSLPTGTGLTYEQYFGPGTRLTVT.

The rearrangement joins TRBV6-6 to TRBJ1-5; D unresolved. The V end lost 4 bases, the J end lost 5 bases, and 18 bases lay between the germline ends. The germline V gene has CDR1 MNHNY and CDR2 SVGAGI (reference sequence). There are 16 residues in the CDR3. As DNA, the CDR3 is TGTGCCAGCAGTTCCGAAGTCAGCGGGGAAGATCAGCCCCAGCATTTT. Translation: CASSSEVSGEDQPQHF.

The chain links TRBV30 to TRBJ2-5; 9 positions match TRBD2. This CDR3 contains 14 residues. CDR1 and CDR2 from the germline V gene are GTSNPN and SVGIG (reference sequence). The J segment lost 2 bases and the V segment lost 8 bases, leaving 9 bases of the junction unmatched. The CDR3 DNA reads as TGTGCCCCTATATTAGCGGGAGCACAAGAGACCCAGTACTTC. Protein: CAPILAGAQETQYF.

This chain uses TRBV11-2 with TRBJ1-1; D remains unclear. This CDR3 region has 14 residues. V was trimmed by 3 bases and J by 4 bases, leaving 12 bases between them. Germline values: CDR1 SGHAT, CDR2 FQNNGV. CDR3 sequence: CASSFYALTTEAFF. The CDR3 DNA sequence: TGTGCCAGCAGCTTTTATGCGTTGACCACTGAAGCTTTCTTT.

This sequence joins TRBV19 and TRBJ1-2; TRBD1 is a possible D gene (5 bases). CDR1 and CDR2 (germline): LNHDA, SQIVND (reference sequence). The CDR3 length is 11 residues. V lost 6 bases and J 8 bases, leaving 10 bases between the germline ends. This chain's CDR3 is CASRDTGGYTF. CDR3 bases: TGTGCCAGTAGGGACACCGGCGGCTACACCTTC.